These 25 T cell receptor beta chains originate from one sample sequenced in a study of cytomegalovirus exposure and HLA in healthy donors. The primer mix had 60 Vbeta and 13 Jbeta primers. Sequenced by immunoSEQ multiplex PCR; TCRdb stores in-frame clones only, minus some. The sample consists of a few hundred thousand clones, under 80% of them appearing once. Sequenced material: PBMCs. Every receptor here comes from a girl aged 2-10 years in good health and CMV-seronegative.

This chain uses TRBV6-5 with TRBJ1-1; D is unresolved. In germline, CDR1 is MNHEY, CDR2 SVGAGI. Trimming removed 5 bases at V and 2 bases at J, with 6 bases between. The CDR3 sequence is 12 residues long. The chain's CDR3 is CASSQANTEAFF. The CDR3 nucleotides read TGTGCCAGCAGTCAAGCAAACACTGAAGCTTTCTTT.

CDR3 loop: CASSLDEGNTEAFF. CDR3 sequence (DNA): TGTGCCAGCAGCTTGGATGAGGGGAACACTGAAGCTTTCTTT. The chain uses TRBV5-4 and TRBJ1-1, with D unclear. In germline, CDR1 is SGHNT, CDR2 YYREEE (reference sequence). Trimming took 0 bases from V and 1 from J, leaving 7 bases between them. The CDR3 length is 14 residues.

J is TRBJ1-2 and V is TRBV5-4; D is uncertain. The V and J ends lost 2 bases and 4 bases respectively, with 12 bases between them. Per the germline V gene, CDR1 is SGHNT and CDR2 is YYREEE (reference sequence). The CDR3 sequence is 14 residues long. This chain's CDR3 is CASSFTGRTYGYTF. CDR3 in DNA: TGTGCCAGCAGCTTCACGGGGAGGACCTATGGCTACACCTTC. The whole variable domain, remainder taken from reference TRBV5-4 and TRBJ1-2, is ETGVTQSPTHLIKTRGQQVTLRCSSQSGHNTVSWYQQALGQGPQFIFQYYREEENGRGNFPPRFSGLQFPNYSSELNVNALELDDSALYLCASSFTGRTYGYTFGSGTRLTVV.

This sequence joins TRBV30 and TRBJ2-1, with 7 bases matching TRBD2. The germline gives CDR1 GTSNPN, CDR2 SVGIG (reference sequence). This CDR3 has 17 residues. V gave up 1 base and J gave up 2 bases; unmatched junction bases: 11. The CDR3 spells CAWSGRGGEFPYNEQFF. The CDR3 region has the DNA TGTGCCTGGAGTGGGCGGGGAGGGGAGTTCCCCTACAATGAGCAGTTCTTC.

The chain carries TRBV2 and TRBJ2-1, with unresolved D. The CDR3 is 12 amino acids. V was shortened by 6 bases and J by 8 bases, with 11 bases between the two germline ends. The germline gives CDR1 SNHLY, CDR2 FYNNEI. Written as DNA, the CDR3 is TGTGCCAGCAGCGTCCTGTCAGATGAGCAGTTCTTC. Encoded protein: CASSVLSDEQFF.

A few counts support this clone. The CDR3 nucleotides read TGCGCCAGCAGGATGACTAGCTCCTACGAGCAGTACTTC. Its protein is CASRMTSSYEQYF. V and J are TRBV10-2 and TRBJ2-7, with a tentative D call TRBD2 (6 bases). The CDR3 consists of 13 residues. Germline CDR1 and CDR2: WSHSY and SAAADI. V gave up 6 bases and J gave up 0 bases, with 9 bases separating them.

CDR3 loop: CASRQGVEPQHF. Written as DNA, the CDR3 is TGTGCCAGCCGACAGGGGGTAGAGCCCCAGCATTTT. V usage is TRBV6-1 and J usage is TRBJ1-5; 9 nucleotides line up with TRBD1. The germline V gene has CDR1 MNHNS and CDR2 SASEGT. Unmatched junction bases numbered 4, after V lost 8 bases and J lost 8 bases. There are 12 residues in the CDR3.

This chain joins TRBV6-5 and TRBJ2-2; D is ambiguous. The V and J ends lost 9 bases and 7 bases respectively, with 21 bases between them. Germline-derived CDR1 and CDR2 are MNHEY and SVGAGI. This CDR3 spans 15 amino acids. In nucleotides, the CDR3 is TGTGCCAGTAAGCTGGGCACCCGAAACGGCGGGGAGCTGTTTTTT. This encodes CASKLGTRNGGELFF.

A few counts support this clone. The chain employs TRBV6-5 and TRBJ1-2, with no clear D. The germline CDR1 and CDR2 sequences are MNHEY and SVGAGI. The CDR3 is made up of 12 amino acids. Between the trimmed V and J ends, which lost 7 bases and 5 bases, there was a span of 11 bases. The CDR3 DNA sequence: TGTGCCAGCACTGAAACGGGGTATGGCTACACCTTC. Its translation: CASTETGYGYTF.

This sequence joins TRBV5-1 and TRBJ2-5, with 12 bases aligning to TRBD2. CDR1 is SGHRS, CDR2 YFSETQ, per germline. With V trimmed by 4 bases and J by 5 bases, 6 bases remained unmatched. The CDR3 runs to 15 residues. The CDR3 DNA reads TGCGCCAGCAGCCGGACTAGCGGGGATGGGGAGACCCAGTACTTC. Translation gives CASSRTSGDGETQYF.

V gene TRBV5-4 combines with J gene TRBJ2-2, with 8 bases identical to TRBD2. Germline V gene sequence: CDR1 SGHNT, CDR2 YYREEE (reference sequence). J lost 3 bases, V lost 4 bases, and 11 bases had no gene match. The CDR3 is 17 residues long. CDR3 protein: CASSQDQAGGYTGELFF. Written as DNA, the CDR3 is TGTGCCAGCAGCCAAGATCAGGCGGGGGGATACACCGGGGAGCTGTTTTTT.

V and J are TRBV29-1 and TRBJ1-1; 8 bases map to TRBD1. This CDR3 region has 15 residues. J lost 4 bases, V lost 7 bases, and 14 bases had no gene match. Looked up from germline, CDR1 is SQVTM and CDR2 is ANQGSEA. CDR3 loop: CSGGGYRGSGTEAFF. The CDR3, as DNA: TGCAGCGGGGGGGGATACAGGGGGTCGGGCACTGAAGCTTTCTTT.

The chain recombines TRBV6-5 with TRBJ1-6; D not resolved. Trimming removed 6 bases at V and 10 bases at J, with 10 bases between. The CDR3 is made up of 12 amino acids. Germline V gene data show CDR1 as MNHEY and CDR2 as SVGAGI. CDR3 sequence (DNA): TGTGCCAGCAGGTCCTCAGGATCACCCCTCCACTTT. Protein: CASRSSGSPLHF.

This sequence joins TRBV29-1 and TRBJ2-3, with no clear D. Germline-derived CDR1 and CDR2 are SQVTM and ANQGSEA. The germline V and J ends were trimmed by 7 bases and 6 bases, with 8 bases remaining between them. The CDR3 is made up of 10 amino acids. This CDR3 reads CSGTFDTQYF. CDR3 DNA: TGCAGCGGAACTTTCGATACGCAGTATTTT.

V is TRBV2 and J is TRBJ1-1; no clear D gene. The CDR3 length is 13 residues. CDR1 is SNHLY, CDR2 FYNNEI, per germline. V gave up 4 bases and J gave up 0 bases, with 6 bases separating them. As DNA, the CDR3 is TGTGCCAGCAGTGTGTCCGTGAACACTGAAGCTTTCTTT. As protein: CASSVSVNTEAFF.

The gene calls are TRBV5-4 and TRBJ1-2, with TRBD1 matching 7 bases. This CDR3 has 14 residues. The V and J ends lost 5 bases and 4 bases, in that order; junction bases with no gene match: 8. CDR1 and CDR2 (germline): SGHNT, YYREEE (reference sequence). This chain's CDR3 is CASRAGQSFYGYTF. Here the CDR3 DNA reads TGTGCCAGCAGGGCGGGACAGTCTTTCTATGGCTACACCTTC.

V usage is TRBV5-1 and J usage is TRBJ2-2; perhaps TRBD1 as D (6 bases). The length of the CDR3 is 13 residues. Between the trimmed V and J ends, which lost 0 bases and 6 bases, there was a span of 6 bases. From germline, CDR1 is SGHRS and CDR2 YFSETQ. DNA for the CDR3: TGCGCCAGCAGCTTGGAGGGGGCCGGGGAGCTGTTTTTT. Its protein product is CASSLEGAGELFF.

Here the CDR3 reads CASSIVVNYGYTF. Written as DNA, the CDR3 is TGTGCCAGTAGTATAGTAGTAAACTATGGCTACACCTTC. This chain connects TRBV19 to TRBJ1-2; D gene uncertain. Germline loops: CDR1 LNHDA, CDR2 SQIVND (reference sequence). Deletions cut 1 base from V and 2 bases from J, with 5 bases between. This CDR3 has 13 residues.

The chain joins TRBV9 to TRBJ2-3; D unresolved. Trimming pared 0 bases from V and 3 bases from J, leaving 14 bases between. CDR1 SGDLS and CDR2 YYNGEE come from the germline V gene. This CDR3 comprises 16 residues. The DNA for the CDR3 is TGTGCCAGCAGCGTAGCTAGGAGCGTCCGAACAGATACGCAGTATTTT. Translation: CASSVARSVRTDTQYF.

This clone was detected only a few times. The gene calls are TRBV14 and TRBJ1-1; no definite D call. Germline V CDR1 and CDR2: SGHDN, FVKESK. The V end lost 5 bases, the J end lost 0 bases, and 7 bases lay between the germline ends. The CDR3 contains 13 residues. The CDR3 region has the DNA TGTGCCAGCAGCGCGGAGATGAACACTGAAGCTTTCTTT. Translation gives CASSAEMNTEAFF.

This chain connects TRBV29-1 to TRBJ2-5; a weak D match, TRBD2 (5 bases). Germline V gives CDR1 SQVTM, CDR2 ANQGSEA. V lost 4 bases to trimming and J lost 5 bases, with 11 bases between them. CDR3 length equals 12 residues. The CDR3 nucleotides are TGCAGCGTTGTCCCTCCGGGGGAGACCCAGTACTTC. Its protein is CSVVPPGETQYF.

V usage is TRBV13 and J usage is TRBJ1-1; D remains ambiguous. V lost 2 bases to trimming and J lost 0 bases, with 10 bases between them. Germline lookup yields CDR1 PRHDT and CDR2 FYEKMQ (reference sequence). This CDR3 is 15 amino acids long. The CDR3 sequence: CASSLRGPMNTEAFF. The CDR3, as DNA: TGTGCCAGCAGCTTACGTGGGCCAATGAACACTGAAGCTTTCTTT.

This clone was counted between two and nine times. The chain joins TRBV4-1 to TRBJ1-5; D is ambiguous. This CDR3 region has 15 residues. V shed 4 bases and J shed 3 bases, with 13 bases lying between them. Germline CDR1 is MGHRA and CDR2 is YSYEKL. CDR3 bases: TGCGCCAGCAGCCGAACGACCGACACCAATCAGCCCCAGCATTTT. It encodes CASSRTTDTNQPQHF.

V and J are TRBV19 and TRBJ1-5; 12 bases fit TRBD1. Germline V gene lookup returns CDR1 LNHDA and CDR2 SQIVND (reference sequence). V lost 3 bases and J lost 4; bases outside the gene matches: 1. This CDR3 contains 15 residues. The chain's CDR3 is CASSMGQGANQPQHF. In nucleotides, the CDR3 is TGTGCCAGTAGTATGGGACAGGGGGCAAATCAGCCCCAGCATTTT.

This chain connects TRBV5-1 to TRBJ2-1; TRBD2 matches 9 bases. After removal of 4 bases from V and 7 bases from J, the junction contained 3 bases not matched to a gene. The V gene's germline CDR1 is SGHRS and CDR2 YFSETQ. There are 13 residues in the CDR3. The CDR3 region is CASSPLAGNEQFF. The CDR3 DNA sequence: TGCGCCAGCAGCCCCCTAGCGGGGAATGAGCAGTTCTTC.